The clone carrying this T cell receptor (beta chain) was counted at least ten times. Its specificity is not known. TCRdb redid the calling of the reads with MiXCR, one entry per CDR3 protein. The repertoire holds approximately 500,000 distinct CDR3 sequences, with about 15% as singletons. This sample was included in a study of T cell repertoires in cytomegalovirus infection. Study-level results: Cumulative frequency (of public TCR beta family members) identified carriers of CMV plus the relevant HLA. In two of eight donors, the top clonotype was HLA-C-restricted CMV-specific.

Source material: CD8+ T cells from PBMCs. This sequence originates from a human donor in good health (CMV status not recorded). Some clones in this sample may be carry-over from other donors' samples.

CDR3 region: CASFVGYTRTDTQYF. CDR3 coding DNA: TGTGCCAGCTTCGTGGGTTATACGCGAACAGATACGCAGTATTTT. V gene TRBV2 combines with J gene TRBJ2-3, with D unresolved. Germline loops: CDR1 SNHLY, CDR2 FYNNEI. This CDR3 has 15 residues. Between the trimmed V and J ends, which lost 8 bases and 3 bases, there was a span of 18 bases.